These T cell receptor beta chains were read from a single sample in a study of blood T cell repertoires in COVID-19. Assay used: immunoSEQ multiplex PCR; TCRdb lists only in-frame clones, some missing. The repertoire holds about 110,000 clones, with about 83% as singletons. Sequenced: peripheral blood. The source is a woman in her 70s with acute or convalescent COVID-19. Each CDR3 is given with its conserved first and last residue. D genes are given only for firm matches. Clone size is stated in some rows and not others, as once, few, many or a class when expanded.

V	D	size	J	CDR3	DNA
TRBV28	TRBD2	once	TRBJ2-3	CASSLAPSGTVGTDTQYF	TGTGCCAGCAGCCTGGCCCCTAGCGGGACCGTCGGCACAGATACGCAGTATTTT
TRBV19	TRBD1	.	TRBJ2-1	CASSIMAGGYNEQFF	TGTGCCAGTAGTATAATGGCAGGGGGCTACAATGAGCAGTTCTTC
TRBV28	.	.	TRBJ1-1	CASSLRGGTEAFF	TGTGCCAGCAGTTTAAGGGGAGGCACTGAAGCTTTCTTT
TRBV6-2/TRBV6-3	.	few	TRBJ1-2	CASSFSGAGDLNYGYTF	TGTGCCAGCAGTTTCTCAGGTGCGGGGGACCTTAACTATGGCTACACCTTC
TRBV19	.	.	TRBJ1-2	CASSKNQIYGYTF	TGTGCCAGTAGTAAGAACCAGATCTATGGCTACACCTTC
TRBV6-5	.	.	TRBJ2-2	CASRRPGLSTGELFF	TGTGCCAGCAGGCGTCCGGGACTCAGCACCGGGGAGCTGTTTTTT
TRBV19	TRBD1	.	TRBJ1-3	CASSMGTVGNTIYF	TGTGCCAGTAGTATGGGGACAGTTGGAAACACCATATATTTT
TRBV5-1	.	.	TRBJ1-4	CASSLQGAYEKLFF	TGCGCCAGCAGCCTACAGGGAGCTTATGAAAAACTGTTTTTT
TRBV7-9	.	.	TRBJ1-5	CASSPTWNQPQHF	TGTGCCAGCAGCCCGACATGGAATCAGCCCCAGCATTTT
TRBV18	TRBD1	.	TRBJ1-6	CASSFGQADNSPLHF	TGTGCCAGCTCATTTGGACAGGCTGATAATTCACCCCTCCACTTT
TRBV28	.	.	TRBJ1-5	CASSHRGGLYSNQPQHF	TGTGCCAGCAGCCACCGTGGGGGCCTCTATAGCAATCAGCCCCAGCATTTT
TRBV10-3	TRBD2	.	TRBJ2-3	CASAGSGGAGDTQYF	TGTGCCTCTGCGGGTAGCGGGGGGGCCGGGGATACGCAGTATTTT
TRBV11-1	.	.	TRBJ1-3	CASSFQTGTTGNTIYF	TGTGCCAGCAGCTTCCAGACAGGTACTACTGGAAACACCATATATTTT
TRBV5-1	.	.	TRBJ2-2	CASSVLPGQNTGELFF	TGCGCCAGCAGCGTACTGCCGGGTCAAAACACCGGGGAGCTGTTTTTT
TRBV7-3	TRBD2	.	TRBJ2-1	CASSLRSGSWDEQFF	TGTGCCAGCAGCCTACGTAGCGGGAGTTGGGATGAGCAGTTCTTC
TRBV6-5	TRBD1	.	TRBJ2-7	CASKKDRSSYEQYF	TGTGCCAGCAAGAAGGACAGGTCCTCCTACGAGCAGTACTTC
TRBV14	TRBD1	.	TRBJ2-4	CASSSTGVVQGRKYQNIQYF	TGTGCCAGCAGCTCAACAGGGGTTGTTCAGGGTCGGAAGTACCAAAACATTCAGTACTTC
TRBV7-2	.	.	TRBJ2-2	CASSSGGRHRGLFF	TGTGCCAGCAGCAGTGGGGGCCGGCACCGGGGACTGTTTTTT
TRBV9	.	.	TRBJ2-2	CASSPTGTGELFF	TGTGCCAGCAGCCCAACGGGCACCGGGGAGCTGTTTTTT
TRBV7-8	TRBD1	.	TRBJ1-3	CASSSKGTAGNTIYF	TGTGCCAGCAGCTCAAAAGGGACAGCTGGAAACACCATATATTTT
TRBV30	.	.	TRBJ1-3	CAWNAGRSGNTIYF	TGTGCCTGGAACGCGGGGCGGTCGGGAAACACCATATATTTT
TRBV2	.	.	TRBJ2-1	CASKLGEQFF	TGTGCCAGCAAGCTCGGGGAGCAGTTCTTC
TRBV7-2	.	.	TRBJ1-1	CASSPDFQGLNTEAFF	TGTGCCAGCAGCCCGGACTTCCAGGGGTTGAACACTGAAGCTTTCTTT
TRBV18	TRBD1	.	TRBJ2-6	CASSPLSKQGAGANVLTF	TGTGCCAGCTCACCACTATCTAAACAGGGGGCTGGGGCCAACGTCCTGACTTTC
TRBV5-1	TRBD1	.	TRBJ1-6	CASETGRGNSPLHF	TGCGCCAGCGAGACAGGGAGAGGGAATTCACCCCTCCACTTT
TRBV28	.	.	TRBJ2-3	CASSPHPGSVQVTDTQYF	TGTGCCAGCAGTCCGCACCCAGGGTCAGTCCAAGTCACAGATACGCAGTATTTT
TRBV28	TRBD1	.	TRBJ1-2	CASSPRGRRGPGYTF	TGTGCCAGCAGTCCGCGCGGGCGAAGGGGGCCTGGCTACACCTTC
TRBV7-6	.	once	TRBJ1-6	CASASQPRTVQNSPLHF	TGTGCCAGCGCCTCTCAACCTCGGACAGTCCAAAATTCACCCCTCCACTTT
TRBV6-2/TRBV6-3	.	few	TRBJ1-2	CASSSNSGLNGGYTF	TGTGCCAGCAGTTCCAATAGCGGCCTGAACGGGGGCTACACCTTC
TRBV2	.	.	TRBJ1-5	CASSEVTAGREPQHF	TGTGCCAGCAGTGAAGTAACGGCAGGGAGGGAGCCCCAGCATTTT
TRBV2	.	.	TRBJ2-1	CASSERRSSYNEQFF	TGTGCCAGCAGTGAGCGGAGAAGCTCCTACAATGAGCAGTTCTTC
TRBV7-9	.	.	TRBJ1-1	CASSPWGGTTEAFF	TGTGCCAGCAGCCCCTGGGGGGGGACCACTGAAGCTTTCTTT
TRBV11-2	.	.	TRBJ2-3	CASSYSKFTDTQYF	TGTGCCAGCAGTTACTCGAAATTCACAGATACGCAGTATTTT
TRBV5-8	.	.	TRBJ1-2	CASSGRTGVGYGYTF	TGTGCCAGCAGCGGACGAACAGGAGTTGGCTATGGCTACACCTTC
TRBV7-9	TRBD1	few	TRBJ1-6	CASSSRTGGNSPLHF	TGTGCCAGCAGCTCAAGGACAGGGGGCAATTCACCCCTCCACTTT
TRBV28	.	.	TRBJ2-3	CASSFGASDTQYF	TGTGCCAGCAGTTTTGGAGCATCAGATACGCAGTATTTT
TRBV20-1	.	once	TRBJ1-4	CSASRNEKLFF	TGCAGTGCCTCCCGTAATGAAAAACTGTTTTTT
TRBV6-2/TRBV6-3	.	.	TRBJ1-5	CASSYLGQNQPQHF	TGTGCCAGCAGTTACCTGGGACAAAATCAGCCCCAGCATTTT